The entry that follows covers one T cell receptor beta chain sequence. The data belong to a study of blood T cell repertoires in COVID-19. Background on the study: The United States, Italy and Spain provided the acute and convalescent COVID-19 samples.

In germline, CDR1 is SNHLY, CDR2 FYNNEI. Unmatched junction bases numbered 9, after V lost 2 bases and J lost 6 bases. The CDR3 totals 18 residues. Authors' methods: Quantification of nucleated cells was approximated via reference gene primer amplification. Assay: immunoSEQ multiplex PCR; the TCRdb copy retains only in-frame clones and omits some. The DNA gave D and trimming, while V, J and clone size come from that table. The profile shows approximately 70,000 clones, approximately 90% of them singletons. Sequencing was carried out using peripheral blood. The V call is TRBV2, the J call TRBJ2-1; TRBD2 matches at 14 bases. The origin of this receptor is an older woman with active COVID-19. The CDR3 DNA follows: TGTGCCAGCAGTGAATTCCCGATCGGGACTAGCGGGAGCAATGAGCAGTTCTTC. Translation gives CASSEFPIGTSGSNEQFF.